Listed here are 6 T cell receptor beta chains from one sample, sequenced in a study of T cell repertoires in cytomegalovirus infection. TCRdb passed the reads through MiXCR, listing each CDR3 protein once. Found here are fewer than 200,000 distinct CDR3 sequences, 14% of them singletons; the top ten hold 25% to 30%. Specimen: PBMCs. The receptors shown here come from a human donor in good health (CMV status not recorded). Some clones in this sample may be carry-over from other donors' samples.

This clonotype was observed at least ten times. The CDR3 protein is CATEGAGGDIQYF. The CDR3 DNA is TGTGCCACCGAGGGGGCTGGAGGTGACATTCAGTACTTC. The V and J genes are TRBV28 and TRBJ2-4, with 7 nucleotides matching TRBD1. Germline CDR1 MDHEN, CDR2 SYDVKM. CDR3 length: 13 amino acids. After removal of 10 bases from V and 8 bases from J, the junction contained 11 bases not matched to a gene. Together with reference TRBV28 and TRBJ2-4, the CDR3 gives the full variable domain: DVKVTQSSRYLVKRTGEKVFLECVQDMDHENMFWYRQDPGLGLRLIYFSYDVKMKEKGDIPEGYSVSREKKERFSLILESASTNQTSMYLCATEGAGGDIQYFGAGTRLSVL.

This clonotype turned up a few times. The chain links TRBV20-1 to TRBJ2-2; tentative D call: TRBD1 (6 bases). V lost 2 bases and J lost 4, with 17 bases in between. Germline V gene lookup returns CDR1 DFQATT and CDR2 SNEGSKA (reference sequence). The CDR3 runs to 16 residues. DNA of the CDR3: TGCAGTGCTAGATCTAGGACAGAAACAGTCACCGGGGAGCTGTTTTTT. Residues: CSARSRTETVTGELFF.

This clonotype has a handful of counts. The CDR3 here is CASSGLAGVHEQFF. The CDR3 bases are TGTGCCAGCAGCGGACTAGCGGGAGTACATGAGCAGTTCTTC. The J gene is TRBJ2-1, the V gene TRBV14; TRBD2 aligns across 13 bases. V gave up 5 bases and J gave up 8 bases; unmatched junction bases: 3. Germline V lookup: CDR1 SGHDN, CDR2 FVKESK. The CDR3 consists of 14 residues.

This clonotype has more than one count but fewer than ten. The chain uses TRBV20-1 and TRBJ1-1; D gene unclear. V was trimmed by 6 bases and J by 3 bases, leaving 14 bases between them. Germline assignment: CDR1 DFQATT and CDR2 SNEGSKA (reference sequence). This CDR3 has 13 amino acids. This CDR3 reads CSAARGGYTEAFF. CDR3 in DNA: TGCAGTGCCGCTAGAGGCGGATACACTGAAGCTTTCTTT.

This clonotype was counted at least ten times. The rearrangement links TRBV7-3 to TRBJ2-5; TRBD2 aligns across 7 bases. CDR3 length: 13 amino acids. V lost 3 bases and J lost 5; bases outside the gene matches: 3. Germline V gene sequence: CDR1 SGHTA, CDR2 FQGTGA. CDR3 DNA sequence: TGTGCCAGCAGCTTCGGCGGGAGTGAGACCCAGTACTTC. The encoded protein is CASSFGGSETQYF. The full variable domain, its missing parts supplied by reference TRBV7-3 and TRBJ2-5, is GAGVSQTPSNKVTEKGKYVELRCDPISGHTALYWYRQSLGQGPEFLIYFQGTGAADDSGLPNDRFFAVRPEGSVSTLKIQRTERGDSAVYLCASSFGGSETQYFGPGTRLLVL.

This clonotype has at least ten counts. The J gene is TRBJ2-1, the V gene TRBV24-1; D uncertain. CDR1 is KGHDR and CDR2 is SFDVKD in the germline V gene. V was trimmed by 3 bases and J by 3 bases, leaving 2 bases between them. The CDR3 loop spans 12 amino acids. The CDR3 region has the DNA TGTGCCACCAGTGATCTCTACAATGAGCAGTTCTTC. It encodes CATSDLYNEQFF.